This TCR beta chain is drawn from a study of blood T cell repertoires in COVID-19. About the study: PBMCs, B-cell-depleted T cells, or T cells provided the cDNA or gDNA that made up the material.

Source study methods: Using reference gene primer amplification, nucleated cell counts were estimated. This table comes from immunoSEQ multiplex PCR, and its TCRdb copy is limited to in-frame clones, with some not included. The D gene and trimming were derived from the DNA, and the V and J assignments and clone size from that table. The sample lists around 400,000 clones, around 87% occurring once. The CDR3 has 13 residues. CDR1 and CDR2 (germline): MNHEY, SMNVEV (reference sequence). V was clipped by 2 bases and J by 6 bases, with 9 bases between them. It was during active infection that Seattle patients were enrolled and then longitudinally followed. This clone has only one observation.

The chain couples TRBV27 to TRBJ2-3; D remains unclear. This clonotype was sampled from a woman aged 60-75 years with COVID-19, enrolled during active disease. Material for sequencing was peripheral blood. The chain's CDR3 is CASSLQWRDTQYF. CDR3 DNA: TGTGCCAGCAGTTTACAGTGGCGGGATACGCAGTATTTT.